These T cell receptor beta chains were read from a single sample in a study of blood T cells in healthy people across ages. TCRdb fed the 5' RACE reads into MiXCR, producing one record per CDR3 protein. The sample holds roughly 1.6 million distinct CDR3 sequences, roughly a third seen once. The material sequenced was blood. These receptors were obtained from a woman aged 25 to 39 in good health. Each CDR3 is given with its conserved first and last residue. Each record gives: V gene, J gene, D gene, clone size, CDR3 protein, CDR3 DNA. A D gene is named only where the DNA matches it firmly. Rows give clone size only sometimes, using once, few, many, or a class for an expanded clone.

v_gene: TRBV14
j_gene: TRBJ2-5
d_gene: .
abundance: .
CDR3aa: CASSQRFRTAPQTQYF
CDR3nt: TGTGCCAGCAGCCAACGGTTTCGGACAGCCCCGCAGACCCAGTACTTC

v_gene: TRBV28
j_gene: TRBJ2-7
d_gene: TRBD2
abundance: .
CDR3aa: CASSGDYPYEQYF
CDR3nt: TGTGCCAGCAGTGGGGACTACCCGTACGAGCAGTACTTC

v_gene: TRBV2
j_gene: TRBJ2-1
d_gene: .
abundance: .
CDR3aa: CASSEAWDGRDEQFF
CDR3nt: TGTGCCAGCAGTGAAGCTTGGGACGGGCGGGATGAGCAGTTCTTC

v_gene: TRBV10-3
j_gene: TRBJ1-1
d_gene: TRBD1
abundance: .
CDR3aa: CATSKGQGMNTEAFF
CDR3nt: TGTGCCACCTCAAAAGGACAGGGGATGAACACTGAAGCTTTCTTT

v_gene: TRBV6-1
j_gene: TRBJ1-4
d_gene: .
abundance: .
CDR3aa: CASSESPAAADEKLFF
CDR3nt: TGTGCCAGCAGTGAAAGCCCCGCGGCGGCGGATGAAAAACTGTTTTTT

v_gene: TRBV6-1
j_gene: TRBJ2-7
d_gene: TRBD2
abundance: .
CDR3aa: CASSERLAGVSHEQYF
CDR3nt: TGTGCCAGCAGTGAAAGGCTAGCGGGAGTCAGCCACGAGCAGTACTTC

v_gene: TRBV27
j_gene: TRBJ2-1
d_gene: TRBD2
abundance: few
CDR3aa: CASSSAGLQANNEQFF
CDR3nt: TGTGCCAGCAGTTCGGCGGGACTACAGGCTAACAATGAGCAGTTCTTC

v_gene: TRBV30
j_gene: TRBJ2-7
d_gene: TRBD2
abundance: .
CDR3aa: CAWGSGISYEQYF
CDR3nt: TGTGCCTGGGGTAGCGGGATCTCCTACGAGCAGTACTTC

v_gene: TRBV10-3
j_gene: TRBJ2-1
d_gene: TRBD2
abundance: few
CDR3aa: CAISEPTGTRRNNEQFF
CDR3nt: TGTGCCATCAGTGAGCCTACCGGGACTAGAAGAAACAATGAGCAGTTCTTC

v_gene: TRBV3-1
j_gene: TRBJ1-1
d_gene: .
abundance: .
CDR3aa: CASSLGEGFEAFF
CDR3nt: TGTGCCAGCAGCCTCGGGGAGGGTTTCGAAGCTTTCTTT

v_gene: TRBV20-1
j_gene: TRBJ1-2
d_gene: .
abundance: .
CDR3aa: CSATQFPWGYTF
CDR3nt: TGCAGTGCTACCCAGTTCCCCTGGGGCTACACCTTC

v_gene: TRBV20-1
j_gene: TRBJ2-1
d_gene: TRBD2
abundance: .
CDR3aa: CSARRTLGLAGYNEQFF
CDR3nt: TGCAGTGCTAGACGAACCCTGGGGCTAGCGGGATACAATGAGCAGTTCTTC

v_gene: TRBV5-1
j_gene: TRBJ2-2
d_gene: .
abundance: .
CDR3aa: CASSLLPRENTGELFF
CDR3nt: TGCGCCAGCAGCTTGCTTCCCAGGGAGAACACCGGGGAGCTGTTTTTT

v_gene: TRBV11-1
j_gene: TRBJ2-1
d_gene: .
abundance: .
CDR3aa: CAVRGGGRLYNEQFF
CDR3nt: TGTGCCGTGCGTGGGGGCGGAAGACTCTACAATGAGCAGTTCTTC

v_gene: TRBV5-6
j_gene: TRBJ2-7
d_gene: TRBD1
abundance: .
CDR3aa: CASSRRGQGTREQYF
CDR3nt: TGTGCCAGCAGCCGCCGCGGACAGGGAACTCGCGAGCAGTACTTC

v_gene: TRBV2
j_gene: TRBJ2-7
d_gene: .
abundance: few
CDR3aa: CASAGTFYEQYF
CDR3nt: TGTGCCAGCGCCGGGACTTTCTACGAGCAGTACTTC

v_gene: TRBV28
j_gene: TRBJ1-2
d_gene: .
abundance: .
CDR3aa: CASQPRANYGYTF
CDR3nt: TGTGCCTCCCAACCGCGAGCTAACTATGGCTACACCTTC

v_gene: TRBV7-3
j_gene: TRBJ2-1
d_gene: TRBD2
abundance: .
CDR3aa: CASSPWGWSGGLSSYNEQFF
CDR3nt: TGTGCCAGCAGCCCTTGGGGGTGGAGCGGGGGTTTGAGCTCCTACAATGAGCAGTTCTTC

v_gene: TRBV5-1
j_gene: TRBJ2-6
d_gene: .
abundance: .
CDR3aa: CASSLGDTASGANVLTF
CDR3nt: TGCGCCAGCAGCTTAGGCGACACTGCCTCTGGGGCCAACGTCCTGACTTTC

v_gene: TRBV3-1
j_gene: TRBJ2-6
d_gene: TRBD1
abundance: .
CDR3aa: CASSQRQGAAGANVLTF
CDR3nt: TGTGCCAGCAGCCAGAGACAGGGGGCCGCTGGGGCCAACGTCCTGACTTTC

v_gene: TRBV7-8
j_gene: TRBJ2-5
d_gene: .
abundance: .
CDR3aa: CASSLNPGGPETQYF
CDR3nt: TGTGCCAGCAGCTTAAATCCCGGGGGGCCGGAGACCCAGTACTTC

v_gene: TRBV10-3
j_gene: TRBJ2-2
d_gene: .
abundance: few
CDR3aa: CAISAGDPGELFF
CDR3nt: TGTGCCATCAGTGCGGGGGACCCCGGGGAGCTGTTTTTT

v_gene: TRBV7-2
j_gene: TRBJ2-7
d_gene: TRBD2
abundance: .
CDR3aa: CASSRQPRAGGPYEQYF
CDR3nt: TGTGCCAGCAGCCGTCAGCCGCGGGCGGGGGGGCCTTACGAGCAGTACTTC

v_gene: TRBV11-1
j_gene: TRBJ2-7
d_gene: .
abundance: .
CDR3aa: CASSLEGFQQYF
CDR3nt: TGTGCCAGCAGCTTAGAAGGCTTTCAGCAGTACTTC

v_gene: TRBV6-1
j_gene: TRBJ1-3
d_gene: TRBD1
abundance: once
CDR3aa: CASSDRTGGANTGNTIYF
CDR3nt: TGTGCCAGCAGTGACCGGACAGGGGGCGCGAATACTGGAAACACCATATATTTT

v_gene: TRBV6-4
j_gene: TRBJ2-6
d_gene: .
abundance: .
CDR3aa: CASSDQGGPSGANVLTF
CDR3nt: TGTGCCAGCAGTGACCAGGGGGGACCCTCTGGGGCCAACGTCCTGACTTTC

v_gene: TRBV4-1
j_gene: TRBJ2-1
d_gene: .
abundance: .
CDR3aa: CASSQDEPRRRGDNEQFF
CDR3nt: TGCGCCAGCAGCCAAGATGAACCTCGGAGACGGGGAGACAATGAGCAGTTCTTC

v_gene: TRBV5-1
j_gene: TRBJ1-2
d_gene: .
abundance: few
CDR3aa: CASSLTPTDGYTF
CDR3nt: TGCGCCAGCAGCTTGACGCCTACGGATGGCTACACCTTC

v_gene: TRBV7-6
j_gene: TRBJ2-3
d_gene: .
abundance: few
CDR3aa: CACSSTFVTDTQYF
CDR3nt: TGTGCCTGCAGCTCAACTTTCGTCACAGATACGCAGTATTTT

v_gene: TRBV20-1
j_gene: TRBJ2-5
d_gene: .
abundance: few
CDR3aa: CSANLGAEETQYF
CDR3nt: TGCAGTGCTAACCTTGGGGCAGAAGAGACCCAGTACTTC

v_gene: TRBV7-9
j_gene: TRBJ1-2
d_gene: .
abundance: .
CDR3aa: CASSLKFSGPTLSYGYTF
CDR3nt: TGTGCCAGCAGCTTAAAGTTCTCAGGGCCAACCCTTTCTTATGGCTACACCTTC

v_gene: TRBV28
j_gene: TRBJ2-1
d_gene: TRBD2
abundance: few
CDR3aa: CASSWTSGDYDEQFF
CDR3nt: TGTGCCAGCAGTTGGACTAGTGGGGACTACGATGAGCAGTTCTTC

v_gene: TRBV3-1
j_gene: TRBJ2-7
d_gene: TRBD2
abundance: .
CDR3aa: CASSQQAGARYEQYF
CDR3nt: TGTGCCAGCAGCCAGCAAGCGGGAGCAAGGTACGAGCAGTACTTC

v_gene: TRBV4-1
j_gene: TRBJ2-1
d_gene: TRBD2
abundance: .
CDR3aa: CASSQDLAGVFYNEQFF
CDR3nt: TGCGCCAGCAGCCAAGATCTAGCGGGAGTGTTCTACAATGAGCAGTTCTTC

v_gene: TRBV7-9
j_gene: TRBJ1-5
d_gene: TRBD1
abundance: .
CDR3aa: CASSPTGQLGQPLHF
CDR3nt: TGTGCCAGCAGCCCAACGGGACAGCTAGGTCAGCCCCTGCATTTT

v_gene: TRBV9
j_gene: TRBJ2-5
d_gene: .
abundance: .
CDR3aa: CASSVGLGRGETQYF
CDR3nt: TGTGCCAGCAGCGTAGGTCTAGGAAGGGGAGAGACCCAGTACTTC

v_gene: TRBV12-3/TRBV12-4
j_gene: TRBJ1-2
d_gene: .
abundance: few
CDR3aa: CASRMLDGYTF
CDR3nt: TGTGCCAGCAGGATGTTGGATGGCTACACCTTC

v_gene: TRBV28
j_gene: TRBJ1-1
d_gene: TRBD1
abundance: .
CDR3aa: CASLKGYTGGFRRWAEAFF
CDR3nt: TGTGCCAGCTTAAAGGGTTATACAGGGGGCTTCCGACGGTGGGCTGAAGCTTTCTTT

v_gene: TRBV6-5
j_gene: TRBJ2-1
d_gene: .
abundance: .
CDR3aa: CASSPDTPSYNEQFF
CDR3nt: TGTGCCAGCAGTCCTGACACACCCTCCTACAATGAGCAGTTCTTC

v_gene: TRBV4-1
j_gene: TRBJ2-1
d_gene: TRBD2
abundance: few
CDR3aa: CASSHQRGGPNEQFF
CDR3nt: TGCGCCAGCAGCCACCAGCGGGGGGGCCCCAATGAGCAGTTCTTC

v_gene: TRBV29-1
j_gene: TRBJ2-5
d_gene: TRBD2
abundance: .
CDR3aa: CSVKPGLGGELTQETQYF
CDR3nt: TGCAGCGTGAAACCGGGACTAGGGGGTGAGTTGACCCAAGAGACCCAGTACTTC

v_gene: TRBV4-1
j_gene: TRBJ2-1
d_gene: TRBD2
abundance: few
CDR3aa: CASSQGLAGDHEQFF
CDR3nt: TGCGCCAGCAGCCAAGGACTAGCGGGTGACCATGAGCAGTTCTTC

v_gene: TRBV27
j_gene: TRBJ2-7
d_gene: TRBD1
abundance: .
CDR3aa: CASSLARFRDRSYEQYF
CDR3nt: TGTGCCAGCAGTTTAGCCCGCTTCCGGGACAGATCCTACGAGCAGTACTTC

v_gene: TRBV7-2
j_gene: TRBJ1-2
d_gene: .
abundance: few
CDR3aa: CASSSRWDYGYTF
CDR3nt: TGTGCCAGCAGCTCCCGATGGGACTATGGCTACACCTTC

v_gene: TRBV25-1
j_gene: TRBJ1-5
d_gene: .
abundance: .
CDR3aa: CASSDAEYNQPQHF
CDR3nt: TGTGCCAGCAGTGATGCCGAGTATAATCAGCCCCAGCATTTT

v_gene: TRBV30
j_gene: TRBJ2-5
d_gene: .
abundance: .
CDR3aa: CAWSIAEETQYF
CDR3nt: TGTGCCTGGAGTATAGCGGAAGAGACCCAGTACTTC

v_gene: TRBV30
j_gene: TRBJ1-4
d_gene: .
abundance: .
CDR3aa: CAWSLNEKLFF
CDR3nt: TGTGCCTGGAGTCTCAATGAAAAACTGTTTTTT

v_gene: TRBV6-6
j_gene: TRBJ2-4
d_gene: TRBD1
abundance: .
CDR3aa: CASSETPTGVGIQYF
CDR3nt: TGTGCCAGCAGTGAGACACCGACAGGGGTGGGCATTCAGTACTTC

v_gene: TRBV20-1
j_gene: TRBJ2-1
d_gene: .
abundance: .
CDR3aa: CSTRGVFYNEQFF
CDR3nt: TGCAGTACTAGAGGGGTTTTTTACAATGAGCAGTTCTTC

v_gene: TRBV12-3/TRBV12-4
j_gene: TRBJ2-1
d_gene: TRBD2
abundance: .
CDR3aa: CASSLGLARDNEQFF
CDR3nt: TGTGCCAGCAGTCTGGGACTAGCGAGGGACAATGAGCAGTTCTTC

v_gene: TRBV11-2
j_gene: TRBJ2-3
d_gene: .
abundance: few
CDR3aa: CASSDIGGVDTQYF
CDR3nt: TGTGCCAGCAGCGACATAGGGGGAGTGGATACGCAGTATTTT

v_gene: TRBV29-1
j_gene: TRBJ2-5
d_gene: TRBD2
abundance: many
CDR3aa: CSISSGVETQYF
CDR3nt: TGCAGCATTTCTAGCGGGGTTGAGACCCAGTACTTC

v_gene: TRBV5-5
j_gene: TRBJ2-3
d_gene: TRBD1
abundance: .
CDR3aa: CASSLTGQGGFSITDTQYF
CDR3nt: TGTGCCAGCAGCTTGACTGGACAGGGTGGTTTTTCTATCACAGATACGCAGTATTTT

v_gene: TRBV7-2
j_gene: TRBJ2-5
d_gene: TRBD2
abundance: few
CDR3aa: CASSFGGGNREQYF
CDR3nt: TGTGCCAGCAGCTTTGGCGGGGGGAACAGGGAGCAGTACTTC

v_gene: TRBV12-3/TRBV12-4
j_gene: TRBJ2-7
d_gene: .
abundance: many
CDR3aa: CASSQEGGEQYF
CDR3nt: TGTGCCAGCAGTCAGGAGGGCGGCGAGCAGTACTTC

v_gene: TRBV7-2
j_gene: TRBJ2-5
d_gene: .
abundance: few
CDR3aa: CASSLRGARETQYF
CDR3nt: TGTGCCAGCAGCTTACGAGGGGCCCGCGAGACCCAGTACTTC

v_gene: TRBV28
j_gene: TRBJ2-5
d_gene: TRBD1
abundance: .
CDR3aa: CASSLLRDSQETQYF
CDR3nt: TGTGCCAGCAGTTTACTCCGGGACAGCCAAGAGACTCAGTACTTC

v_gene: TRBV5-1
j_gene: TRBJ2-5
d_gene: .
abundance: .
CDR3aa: CASSLEETAGETQYF
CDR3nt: TGCGCCAGCAGCTTGGAAGAGACCGCTGGGGAGACCCAGTACTTC